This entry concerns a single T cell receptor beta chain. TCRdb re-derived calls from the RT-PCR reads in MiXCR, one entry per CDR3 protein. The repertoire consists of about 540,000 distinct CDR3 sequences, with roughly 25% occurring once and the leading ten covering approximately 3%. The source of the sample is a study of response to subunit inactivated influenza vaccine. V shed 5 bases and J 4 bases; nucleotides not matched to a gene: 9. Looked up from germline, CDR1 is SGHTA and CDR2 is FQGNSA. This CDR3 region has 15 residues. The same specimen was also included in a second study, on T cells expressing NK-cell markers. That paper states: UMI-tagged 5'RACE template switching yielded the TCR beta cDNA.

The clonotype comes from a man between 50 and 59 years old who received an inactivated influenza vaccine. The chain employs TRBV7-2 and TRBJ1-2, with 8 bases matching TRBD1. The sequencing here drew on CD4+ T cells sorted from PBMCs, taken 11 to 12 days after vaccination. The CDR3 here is CASSPLTGASYGYTF. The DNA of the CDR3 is TGTGCCAGCAGCCCACTGACAGGGGCTAGCTATGGCTACACCTTC.